This passage covers 16 T cell receptor beta chains from one sample sequenced in a study of radiotherapy plus CTLA-4 blockade in lung cancer. Using immunoSEQ multiplex PCR, the repertoire was profiled, and TCRdb retains in-frame clones only, with some absent. This table has approximately 52,000 clones, more than 75% appearing once. Sequences were derived from peripheral blood, sampled from a patient treated with radiotherapy plus ipilimumab. These receptors all come from a human donor with non-small cell lung cancer who had a complete response to radiotherapy plus ipilimumab.

The chain recombines TRBV23-1 with TRBJ2-7; possibly TRBD1 for D (6 bases). TRBV23-1 is an ORF, with its function uncertain. Deletions cut 4 bases from V and 0 bases from J, with 13 bases between. The CDR3 is 15 amino acids. CDR3 coding DNA: TGCGCCAGCAGTCGCCCGGGACACCACTCCTACGAGCAGTACGTC. The encoded protein is CASSRPGHHSYEQYV.

The rearrangement joins TRBV29-1 to TRBJ2-2; the match to TRBD2 covers 14 bases. V gave up 4 bases and J gave up 7 bases; unmatched junction bases: 5. Germline V gene sequence: CDR1 SQVTM, CDR2 ANQGSEA. CDR3 length equals 15 residues. The DNA of the CDR3 is TGCAGCGTTGTGACTAGCGGGGGGGCTAGCGGGGAGCTGTTTTTT. Its protein is CSVVTSGGASGELFF.

This sequence joins TRBV5-1 and TRBJ1-5; 7 nucleotides match TRBD1. The CDR3 covers 14 residues. Looked up from germline, CDR1 is SGHRS and CDR2 is YFSETQ. Trimming cost V 4 bases and J 2 bases; bases outside gene matches: 3. The CDR3 protein is CASSAGTGNQPQHF. The CDR3 DNA reads as TGCGCCAGCAGCGCCGGGACAGGCAATCAGCCCCAGCATTTT.

This sequence joins TRBV5-1 and TRBJ1-1, with 9 bases aligning to TRBD1. Germline trimming cut 4 bases from V and 1 base from J; bases unmatched to any gene: 5. Germline V gives CDR1 SGHRS, CDR2 YFSETQ. CDR3 size: 15 residues. The chain's CDR3 is CASSATGGTNTEAFF. CDR3 DNA sequence: TGCGCCAGCAGCGCCACAGGGGGCACGAACACTGAAGCTTTCTTT. Full variable domain (remainder filled in from reference TRBV5-1 and TRBJ1-1): KAGVTQTPRYLIKTRGQQVTLSCSPISGHRSVSWYQQTPGQGLQFLFEYFSETQRNKGNFPGRFSGRQFSNSRSEMNVSTLELGDSALYLCASSATGGTNTEAFFGQGTRLTVV.

This clone occurred once. The chain employs TRBV28 and TRBJ2-6; D is undetermined. The ends were cut back, 6 bases at V and 0 bases at J, with 12 bases in the middle. The CDR3 spans 16 residues. Germline CDR1 and CDR2: MDHEN and SYDVKM. The CDR3: CASRYSTSSGANVLTF. The CDR3 bases are TGTGCCAGCAGATACAGCACCAGCTCTGGGGCCAACGTCCTGACTTTC.

This CDR3 reads CASGTRDTQYF. The CDR3 nucleotides are TGTGCTAGTGGTACCAGGGATACGCAGTATTTT. The chain links TRBV12-5 to TRBJ2-3; D remains unclear. Trimming removed 5 bases at V and 6 bases at J, with 6 bases between. Germline CDR1 and CDR2: LGHNT and FRNRAP. The CDR3 spans 11 residues.

A word on this clone: The junction departs from the called germline gene at one end, perhaps through a read error. The rearrangement links TRBV6-1 to TRBJ1-2; 8 nucleotides align to TRBD1. The CDR3 length is 15 residues. Per germline, CDR1 MNHNS and CDR2 SASEGT. DNA for the CDR3: TGTGCCAGCAGGGAAGGACAGGGAACTCCCTATGGCTACACCTTC. Translation: CASREGQGTPYGYTF.

The V gene is TRBV28, the J gene TRBJ1-1; 11 bases match TRBD1. The CDR3 length is 14 residues. J was trimmed by 7 bases and V by 3 bases; bases with no gene match: 4. CDR1 MDHEN and CDR2 SYDVKM come from the germline V gene. CDR3 sequence: CASSLDRGRIEAFF. CDR3 coding DNA: TGTGCCAGCAGTTTGGACAGGGGGCGTATTGAAGCTTTCTTT. Using reference TRBV28 and TRBJ1-1 for the parts outside the CDR3, the full variable domain is DVKVTQSSRYLVKRTGEKVFLECVQDMDHENMFWYRQDPGLGLRLIYFSYDVKMKEKGDIPEGYSVSREKKERFSLILESASTNQTSMYLCASSLDRGRIEAFFGQGTRLTVV.

The chain combines TRBV27 with TRBJ2-7; D gene uncertain. V lost 2 bases, J lost 0 bases, and 11 bases lay in between. CDR1 is MNHEY, CDR2 SMNVEV, per germline (reference sequence). The CDR3 is 15 amino acids. This CDR3 reads CASSLGQASSYEQYF. CDR3 in DNA: TGTGCCAGCAGTTTAGGCCAGGCCAGCTCCTACGAGCAGTACTTC.

This clone appeared a few times. V is TRBV7-9 and J is TRBJ1-6; tentatively, D is TRBD1 (6 bases). The CDR3 runs 15 residues. V shed 6 bases and J shed 10 bases, with 19 bases lying between them. The germline V gene encodes CDR1 SEHNR and CDR2 FQNEAQ (reference sequence). Written as DNA, the CDR3 is TGTGCCAGCAGACCAGCTCGGGACACCTTATCACCCCTCCACTTT. Translating it yields CASRPARDTLSPLHF.

The chain links TRBV7-2 to TRBJ1-5; possible D gene TRBD1, 6 bases. CDR3 length equals 15 residues. CDR1 and CDR2 from the germline V gene are SGHTA and FQGNSA. V was shortened by 5 bases and J by 6 bases, with 17 bases between the two germline ends. CDR3 DNA sequence: TGTGCCAGCAGCCCCCAGGGGAGGGGGTTTCAGCCCCAGCATTTT. As protein: CASSPQGRGFQPQHF.

The chain links TRBV28 to TRBJ1-4; 8 bases agree with TRBD1. Trimming took 8 bases from V and 4 from J; bases not matched to a gene: 12. CDR1 is MDHEN, CDR2 SYDVKM, per germline. The CDR3 consists of 16 residues. The CDR3 bases are TGTGCCAGCGGCAATTACGGGACAGGTGATAATGAAAAACTGTTTTTT. Translation gives CASGNYGTGDNEKLFF.

The CDR3 region is CASSLTLDGEQYF. The CDR3 DNA is TGTGCCAGCAGCTTGACCCTAGATGGCGAGCAGTACTTC. This chain connects TRBV5-5 to TRBJ2-7; no reliable D call. This CDR3 is built from 13 residues. The germline V gene encodes CDR1 SGHKS and CDR2 YYEKEE (reference sequence). Deletions cut 1 base from V and 6 bases from J, with 11 bases between.

The chain employs TRBV19 and TRBJ1-1, with D possibly TRBD1 on 5 matching bases. Germline CDR1 reads LNHDA; CDR2 reads SQIVND (reference sequence). The V gene lost 6 bases and the J gene lost 3 bases, with 14 bases spanning the gap. The CDR3 has 14 residues. For the CDR3, the DNA is TGTGCCAGTAGGGGCAGGGCCTTTGACACTGAAGCTTTCTTT. The encoded protein is CASRGRAFDTEAFF. The variable domain in full, with the rest retrieved from reference TRBV19 and TRBJ1-1, is DGGITQSPKYLFRKEGQNVTLSCEQNLNHDAMYWYRQDPGQGLRLIYYSQIVNDFQKGDIAEGYSVSREKKESFPLTVTSAQKNPTAFYLCASRGRAFDTEAFFGQGTRLTVV.

This chain links TRBV4-1 with TRBJ1-5; 11 positions match TRBD1. This CDR3 has 15 residues. The germline gives CDR1 MGHRA, CDR2 YSYEKL. V was pared by 4 bases and J by 5 bases, with 4 bases of the junction left unmatched. DNA for the CDR3: TGCGCCAGCAGCCCGTGGACAGGGGGCGATCAGCCCCAGCATTTT. It specifies CASSPWTGGDQPQHF.

The chain uses TRBV5-6 and TRBJ1-2, with D possibly TRBD1 on 5 matching bases. The V end lost 3 bases, the J end lost 5 bases, and 11 bases lay between the germline ends. Germline V lookup: CDR1 SGHDT, CDR2 YYEEEE. CDR3 length: 13 residues. This CDR3 reads CASSSQGWYGYTF. The CDR3 region has the DNA TGTGCCAGCAGCTCCCAGGGCTGGTATGGCTACACCTTC. The full variable domain, in which reference TRBV5-6 and TRBJ1-2 provide the parts outside the CDR3, is DAGVTQSPTHLIKTRGQQVTLRCSPKSGHDTVSWYQQALGQGPQFIFQYYEEEERQRGNFPDRFSGHQFPNYSSELNVNALLLGDSALYLCASSSQGWYGYTFGSGTRLTVV.